What follows are 20 T cell receptor beta chains derived from one specimen sequenced in a study of beta chain features in type 1 diabetes (dated by TCRdb to 2016 to 2019). The library was generated by the immunoSEQ multiplex PCR assay. The High Capacity cDNA Reverse Transcription Kit was used to reverse transcribe all of the isolated RNA, meaning that expressed TCRB transcripts were what got sequenced. Drawn from immuneACCESS, this table holds only the in-frame rearrangements with V and J called that TCRdb kept. Clones are partly lost; checked studies trace under half to an unresolved V gene and leave the rest unexplained. This sample has about half a million clones in its table, and 30% of those were observed once. The ten largest clones represent about 0.06% of the sample. The sequenced material came from naive CD4+ T cells from blood. Taken with the paper, the label for cell subset or site translates to: true naive CD4+ T cells. These receptors came from a man younger than 35 in good health.

The V gene is TRBV4-3, the J gene TRBJ2-1; no clear D gene. Between the trimmed V and J ends, which lost 5 bases and 0 bases, there was a span of 11 bases. CDR3 length: 15 residues. Germline assignment: CDR1 LGHNA and CDR2 YSLEER. CDR3 sequence reads: CASSTHRSSYNEQFF. The CDR3 nucleotides read TGCGCCAGCAGCACCCACCGGAGCTCCTACAATGAGCAGTTCTTC.

The chain joins TRBV6-6 to TRBJ2-7; D remains ambiguous. With 6 bases removed from V and 3 bases from J, the gap between germline ends came to 6 bases. The CDR3 has 11 amino acids. CDR1 and CDR2 (germline): MNHNY, SVGAGI (reference sequence). The CDR3 is CASSMDYEQYF. CDR3 DNA: TGTGCCAGCAGCATGGACTACGAGCAGTACTTC.

The chain couples TRBV29-1 to TRBJ2-1; D might be TRBD1 (6 bases). V dropped 5 bases and J dropped 0 bases, with 17 bases sitting between them. CDR3 length: 16 amino acids. Germline lookup yields CDR1 SQVTM and CDR2 ANQGSEA. CDR3 DNA: TGCAGCGTTTCTCCCCCTCAGGGGAGCTCCTACAATGAGCAGTTCTTC. Its translation: CSVSPPQGSSYNEQFF.

The V call is TRBV29-1, the J call TRBJ2-7, with D perhaps matching TRBD2 (5 bases). The CDR3 runs 11 residues. Looked up from germline, CDR1 is SQVTM and CDR2 is ANQGSEA. The V end was cut by 4 bases, the J end by 3 bases, with 7 bases between. This CDR3 reads CSVAGIYEQYF. The CDR3 DNA follows: TGCAGCGTTGCCGGGATCTACGAGCAGTACTTC.

This clone was found a few times. The CDR3 loop reads CAWSASVDGYGYTF. DNA of the CDR3: TGTGCCTGGAGTGCCAGCGTAGATGGCTATGGCTACACCTTC. The rearrangement joins TRBV30 to TRBJ1-2; D ambiguous. The CDR3 sequence is 14 residues long. Germline V gene sequence: CDR1 GTSNPN, CDR2 SVGIG (reference sequence). V was pared by 1 base and J by 4 bases, with 13 bases between.

The chain links TRBV29-1 to TRBJ1-2; the D gene is possibly TRBD1 (5 bases). The germline CDR1 and CDR2 sequences are SQVTM and ANQGSEA. The CDR3 totals 13 residues. With 4 bases removed from V and 4 bases from J, the gap between germline ends came to 13 bases. CDR3 in DNA: TGCAGCGTTGGGGTCACAGGTGTCTATGGCTACACCTTC. It translates to CSVGVTGVYGYTF.

This chain connects TRBV19 to TRBJ2-3; D perhaps matches TRBD2 (6 bases). Germline-derived CDR1 and CDR2 are LNHDA and SQIVND (reference sequence). V was shortened by 5 bases and J by 4 bases, with 13 bases between the two germline ends. This CDR3 spans 14 amino acids. The chain's CDR3 is CASSVLANADTQYF. The CDR3 DNA is TGTGCCAGTAGTGTGCTAGCGAACGCAGATACGCAGTATTTT.

This clone was recorded a few times. V and J are TRBV29-1 and TRBJ2-7, with 8 bases that match TRBD1. V lost 5 bases and J lost 6; bases outside the gene matches: 12. CDR3 length: 14 residues. Germline V gene data show CDR1 as SQVTM and CDR2 as ANQGSEA. CDR3 in DNA: TGCAGCGTTAACTTCCCGGGACAGGTAGGCGAGCAGTACTTC. It translates to CSVNFPGQVGEQYF.

Concerning this clone itself: The same CDR3 also results from other DNA sequences found in this sample. The chain has TRBV20-1 and TRBJ2-7; D gene unclear. Germline V lookup: CDR1 DFQATT, CDR2 SNEGSKA (reference sequence). This CDR3 is built from 11 residues. The V end lost 4 bases, the J end lost 0 bases, and 4 bases lay between the germline ends. CDR3 nucleotides: TGCAGTGCTACAAACTCCTACGAGCAGTACTTC. It encodes CSATNSYEQYF.

The chain has TRBV14 and TRBJ1-2; D unresolved. Germline V gives CDR1 SGHDN, CDR2 FVKESK. V was clipped by 3 bases and J by 4 bases, with 6 bases between them. The CDR3 contains 12 residues. The DNA of the CDR3 is TGTGCCAGCAGCCAGTCCGGCTATGGCTACACCTTC. It specifies CASSQSGYGYTF.

The rearrangement uses TRBV4-1 and TRBJ2-7; possibly TRBD2 for D (6 bases). The CDR3 runs to 17 residues. Trimming cost V 1 base and J 1 base, with 17 bases left between them. In germline, CDR1 is MGHRA, CDR2 YSYEKL. CDR3 sequence reads: CASSQVPGRTGSYEQYF. In DNA, the CDR3 is TGCGCCAGCAGCCAAGTCCCAGGGAGGACTGGGTCCTACGAGCAGTACTTC.

The rearrangement joins TRBV25-1 to TRBJ2-1, with a weak D call TRBD1 (6 bases). CDR3 length equals 17 residues. Germline CDR1 MGHDK, CDR2 SYGVNS. The V end lost 4 bases, the J end lost 7 bases, and 23 bases lay between the germline ends. The CDR3 sequence: CASSADRGPPLPNEQFF. The DNA of the CDR3 is TGTGCCAGCAGTGCGGACAGAGGGCCCCCGCTACCGAATGAGCAGTTCTTC.

The chain couples TRBV7-8 to TRBJ2-1; D ambiguous. CDR1 and CDR2 from the germline V gene are SGHVS and FQNEAQ. Trimming left V 1 base short and J 0 bases short, with 7 bases between. The CDR3 has 15 amino acids. The DNA for the CDR3 is TGTGCCAGCAGCTTAGACGAGAGCTCCTACAATGAGCAGTTCTTC. Its protein product is CASSLDESSYNEQFF.

Only a few counts were recorded for this clone. V and J are TRBV27 and TRBJ2-5, with D possibly TRBD2 on 6 matching bases. In germline, CDR1 is MNHEY, CDR2 SMNVEV (reference sequence). V lost 6 bases and J lost 1, with 12 bases in between. The CDR3 is made up of 14 amino acids. The CDR3 coding sequence is TGTGCCAGCAGGCCCTTGGGGGGCCAAGAGACCCAGTACTTC. It specifies CASRPLGGQETQYF.

Only a few counts were recorded for this clone. The CDR3 nucleotides read TGTGCCATCAGCGCTACAGGGGGCGCAGATACGCAGTATTTT. This encodes CAISATGGADTQYF. This chain uses TRBV10-3 with TRBJ2-3; 9 positions match TRBD1. The V gene end was trimmed by 6 bases and the J gene end by 4 bases; junction bases not matched to a gene: 5. Per germline, CDR1 ENHRY and CDR2 SYGVKD. The CDR3 runs to 14 residues.

The genes are TRBV5-1 and TRBJ2-5; a weak D match, TRBD1 (5 bases). This CDR3 spans 14 amino acids. V lost 0 bases, J lost 1 base, and 7 bases lay in between. Germline loops: CDR1 SGHRS, CDR2 YFSETQ. As DNA, the CDR3 is TGCGCCAGCAGCTTGGGGACACTCCAAGAGACCCAGTACTTC. Protein sequence: CASSLGTLQETQYF. Drawing the rest from reference TRBV5-1 and TRBJ2-5, the complete variable domain is KAGVTQTPRYLIKTRGQQVTLSCSPISGHRSVSWYQQTPGQGLQFLFEYFSETQRNKGNFPGRFSGRQFSNSRSEMNVSTLELGDSALYLCASSLGTLQETQYFGPGTRLLVL.

This clone has a handful of counts. This chain links TRBV30 with TRBJ1-5; 9 bases are a match to TRBD1. J gave up 1 base and V 7 bases, and 2 bases lay outside the gene matches. This CDR3 comprises 13 residues. CDR1 is GTSNPN, CDR2 SVGIG, per germline (reference sequence). The CDR3 protein is CASGQGSNQPQHF. The DNA of the CDR3 is TGTGCCTCAGGACAGGGGAGCAATCAGCCCCAGCATTTT.

The chain is built from TRBV29-1 and TRBJ2-3, with 8 bases identical to TRBD1. The length of the CDR3 is 13 residues. V gave up 7 bases and J gave up 3 bases; unmatched junction bases: 6. Germline lookup yields CDR1 SQVTM and CDR2 ANQGSEA. The CDR3 DNA follows: TGCAGCGCTGGACAGGGTCGAACAGATACGCAGTATTTT. Its translation: CSAGQGRTDTQYF.

This clone has just one count. The chain uses TRBV9 and TRBJ2-7, with 13 bases matching TRBD2. The trim removed 3 bases at V and 3 bases at J, leaving 9 bases unmatched. CDR3 length: 17 amino acids. Germline V CDR1 and CDR2: SGDLS, YYNGEE. This chain's CDR3 is CASSGKNGLAGVYEQYF. The DNA of the CDR3 is TGTGCCAGCAGCGGAAAAAATGGACTAGCGGGAGTCTACGAGCAGTACTTC.

This clone turned up a few times. This chain links TRBV7-3 with TRBJ2-1; D tentatively reads TRBD1 or TRBD2 (5 bases each). CDR1 and CDR2 from the germline V gene are SGHTA and FQGTGA. This CDR3 is 17 amino acids long. Trimming shortened V by 4 bases and J by 7 bases, and 23 bases separated the two germline ends. The CDR3 reads CASSSQTGTTRWNEQFF. DNA for the CDR3: TGTGCCAGCAGCTCTCAAACCGGGACCACCCGGTGGAATGAGCAGTTCTTC. The full variable domain, with the rest looked up from reference TRBV7-3 and TRBJ2-1, is GAGVSQTPSNKVTEKGKYVELRCDPISGHTALYWYRQSLGQGPEFLIYFQGTGAADDSGLPNDRFFAVRPEGSVSTLKIQRTERGDSAVYLCASSSQTGTTRWNEQFFGPGTRLTVL.